Listed here is a single T cell receptor beta chain. Its antigen is unknown. PCR used 60 Vbeta primers and 13 Jbeta primers. Using immunoSEQ multiplex PCR, the repertoire was profiled, and TCRdb retains in-frame clones only, with some absent. The sample includes some 190,000 clones, approximately 81% seen only once; the top ten take approximately 2.3%. The data were obtained in a study of cytomegalovirus exposure and HLA in healthy donors. The study, taken as a whole, reports: TCR beta V- and J-gene trimming, according to a later analysis, was linked to a missense DCLRE1C variant. Later analysis revealed greater clonal expansion in HLA-associated TCR beta chains than in equally common others. It was confirmed in vitro that three of the CMV-associated chains were specific for CMV antigens. In a later analysis, 16,951 TCR beta sequences were associated with HLA alleles at 0.05 false discovery rate.

The sequence was collected from a male donor in good health and CMV-seronegative. Sequenced input: PBMCs.

The CDR3 loop reads CAWNRGASYEQYF. The CDR3, as DNA: TGTGCCTGGAACCGGGGGGCTAGTTACGAGCAGTACTTC. This chain joins TRBV30 and TRBJ2-7; D perhaps matches TRBD2 (7 bases). CDR3 size: 13 residues. Germline CDR1 is GTSNPN and CDR2 is SVGIG (reference sequence). V gave up 4 bases and J gave up 4 bases, with 14 bases separating them.